This passage covers 21 T cell receptor beta chains from one sample sequenced in a study of monozygotic twins with cystic fibrosis. Clones were read by immunoSEQ multiplex PCR, and TCRdb kept only the in-frame ones, dropping some. Of over 30,000 clones detected, approximately 65% appear once; the ten largest clones hold approximately 0.8%. The sequenced sample consisted of blood. The receptor source for this set is a girl aged 10 to 17 with cystic fibrosis.

The gene calls are TRBV9 and TRBJ1-2, with 8 bases matching TRBD1. With 4 bases clipped from V and 8 bases from J, the junction kept 10 bases outside the gene matches. CDR1 SGDLS and CDR2 YYNGEE come from the germline V gene. There are 14 residues in the CDR3. CDR3 nucleotide sequence: TGTGCCAGCAGCCCTCTAGGACAGGGCCGGGGCTACACCTTC. Amino acid sequence: CASSPLGQGRGYTF.

The chain carries TRBV25-1 and TRBJ2-1; D remains unclear. V lost 6 bases to trimming and J lost 10 bases, with 10 bases between them. Germline lookup yields CDR1 MGHDK and CDR2 SYGVNS. The length of the CDR3 is 11 residues. CDR3: CASRRRAEQFF. CDR3 nucleotide sequence: TGTGCCAGCAGGCGCCGCGCCGAGCAGTTCTTC.

The V call is TRBV29-1, the J call TRBJ2-1; D unclear. Trimming took off 4 bases at V and 4 bases at J, with 5 bases between the two ends. CDR1 and CDR2 from the germline V gene are SQVTM and ANQGSEA. This CDR3 region has 11 residues. This CDR3 reads CSVASYNEQFF. CDR3 DNA sequence: TGCAGCGTTGCTTCTTACAATGAGCAGTTCTTC.

The chain employs TRBV27 and TRBJ1-1; TRBD1 is a possible D gene (6 bases). The V gene's germline CDR1 is MNHEY and CDR2 SMNVEV (reference sequence). V lost 4 bases, J lost 4 bases, and 16 bases lay in between. The CDR3 runs 15 residues. CDR3 residues: CASSSHRVGATEAFF. Written as DNA, the CDR3 is TGTGCCAGCAGTTCCCACAGGGTAGGGGCCACTGAAGCTTTCTTT.

This clone occurred a few times. This sequence joins TRBV19 and TRBJ2-2; 14 bases match TRBD2. Germline-derived CDR1 and CDR2 are LNHDA and SQIVND (reference sequence). The CDR3 runs 23 residues. V trimming: 5 bases; J trimming: 0 bases; junction bases outside the gene matches: 20. The CDR3 region has the DNA TGTGCCAGTAGTCCCCGCCTAGGGACTAGCGGGAGCATTCTACCAGCGAACACCGGGGAGCTGTTTTTT. Translating gives CASSPRLGTSGSILPANTGELFF.

The chain has TRBV21-1 and TRBJ1-2. TRBV21-1 is termed a pseudogene. CDR3 size: 15 residues. The CDR3 bases are TGTGCCAGCAGCAAAGCGCAGGGAGCTAACTATGGCTACACCTTC. It encodes CASSKAQGANYGYTF.

The V call is TRBV7-8, the J call TRBJ2-5; a weak D match, TRBD2 (5 bases). The V end lost 1 base, the J end lost 2 bases, and 11 bases lay between the germline ends. Per germline, CDR1 SGHVS and CDR2 FQNEAQ. The CDR3 is 15 residues long. This CDR3 reads CASSLVAGVQETQYF. CDR3 DNA sequence: TGTGCCAGCAGCTTAGTAGCCGGGGTACAAGAGACCCAGTACTTC.

The table lists this clone with a few counts. The rearrangement uses TRBV6-5 and TRBJ2-7; no firm D call. Trimming removed 0 bases at V and 0 bases at J, with 6 bases between. CDR1 MNHEY and CDR2 SVGAGI come from the germline V gene. This CDR3 has 14 residues. CDR3 coding DNA: TGTGCCAGCAGTTACTCTACCAACTCCTACGAGCAGTACGTC. Amino acids: CASSYSTNSYEQYV.

CDR3 DNA sequence: TGTGCCAGCAGCCCCCTACTAGGACTAGCGGGAGGAAACACCGGGGAGCTGTTTTTT. Protein sequence: CASSPLLGLAGGNTGELFF. V usage is TRBV7-9 and J usage is TRBJ2-2; the match to TRBD2 covers 14 bases. CDR1 SEHNR and CDR2 FQNEAQ come from the germline V gene (reference sequence). The junction had 10 bases not matched to a gene; V was cut back by 5 bases and J by 2 bases. The CDR3 covers 19 residues. The variable domain in full, completed from reference TRBV7-9 and TRBJ2-2, reads DTGVSQNPRHKITKRGQNVTFRCDPISEHNRLYWYRQTLGQGPEFLTYFQNEAQLEKSRLLSDRFSAERPKGSFSTLEIQRTEQGDSAMYLCASSPLLGLAGGNTGELFFGEGSRLTVL.

This rearrangement joins TRBV25-1 to TRBJ2-1; 9 bases agree with TRBD2. V lost 1 base and J lost 2; bases outside the gene matches: 3. CDR3 size: 16 residues. Germline CDR1 reads MGHDK; CDR2 reads SYGVNS. The CDR3 loop is CASSESRTSAYNEQFF. CDR3 in DNA: TGTGCCAGCAGTGAATCCCGGACTAGCGCCTACAATGAGCAGTTCTTC.

This rearrangement joins TRBV5-1 to TRBJ2-3; D perhaps matches TRBD2 (6 bases). CDR3 length: 16 residues. Germline-derived CDR1 and CDR2 are SGHRS and YFSETQ. The V end was cut by 4 bases, the J end by 1 base, with 16 bases between. CDR3 sequence: CASSPQPGGGTDTQYF. In DNA, the CDR3 is TGCGCCAGCAGCCCACAACCCGGGGGAGGCACAGATACGCAGTATTTT.

This chain links TRBV28 with TRBJ2-7, with D unclear. V was shortened by 2 bases and J by 3 bases, with 5 bases between the two germline ends. CDR1 is MDHEN, CDR2 SYDVKM, per germline. This CDR3 region has 12 residues. CDR3 sequence (DNA): TGTGCCAGCAGTTTAGGGGACTACGAGCAGTACTTC. Protein product: CASSLGDYEQYF.

V is TRBV11-2 and J is TRBJ2-7; D gene unclear. Germline values: CDR1 SGHAT, CDR2 FQNNGV. The CDR3 has 13 residues. V lost 1 base to trimming and J lost 2 bases, with 6 bases between them. CDR3 coding DNA: TGTGCCAGCAGCTTAGGTAGCCCCTACGAGCAGTACTTC. Translation gives CASSLGSPYEQYF.

This clone was picked up a small number of times. V and J are TRBV11-2 and TRBJ1-1; D remains unclear. The CDR3 extends over 11 amino acids. Germline assignment: CDR1 SGHAT and CDR2 FQNNGV. Trimming took 5 bases from V and 4 from J, leaving 5 bases between them. The CDR3 coding sequence is TGTGCCAGCAGCGGGCCCACTGAAGCTTTCTTT. Residues: CASSGPTEAFF.

This clone was counted a single time. The CDR3 DNA reads as TGTGCCACCAGCGGCCGGGACAGGGGGCCAGTAGGGTATGGCTACACCTTC. Translation: CATSGRDRGPVGYGYTF. The chain has TRBV15 and TRBJ1-2; 12 nucleotides line up with TRBD1. Losses at the gene ends were 5 bases for V and 5 bases for J; bases not matched to a gene: 12. Germline-derived CDR1 and CDR2 are LNHNV and YYDKDF (reference sequence). This CDR3 region has 17 residues. The whole variable domain, filled in from reference TRBV15 and TRBJ1-2, reads DAMVIQNPRYQVTQFGKPVTLSCSQTLNHNVMYWYQQKSSQAPKLLFHYYDKDFNNEADTPDNFQSRRPNTSFCFLDIRSPGLGDTAMYLCATSGRDRGPVGYGYTFGSGTRLTVV.

The chain couples TRBV2 to TRBJ1-5; TRBD1 agrees at 8 bases. The CDR3 has 13 residues. V lost 6 bases to trimming and J lost 6 bases; unmatched junction nucleotides: 4. Germline V gives CDR1 SNHLY, CDR2 FYNNEI. The CDR3 DNA sequence: TGTGCCAGCAGGGACAGGGTTGGTCAGCCCCAGCATTTT. Translation gives CASRDRVGQPQHF. Complete variable domain (other parts from reference TRBV2 and TRBJ1-5): EPEVTQTPSHQVTQMGQEVILRCVPISNHLYFYWYRQILGQKVEFLVSFYNNEISEKSEIFDDQFSVERPDGSNFTLKIRSTKLEDSAMYFCASRDRVGQPQHFGDGTRLSIL.

This sequence joins TRBV2 and TRBJ2-3; D is perhaps TRBD2 (7 bases). Germline CDR1 SNHLY, CDR2 FYNNEI. The V end lost 1 base, the J end lost 5 bases, and 19 bases lay between the germline ends. The CDR3 contains 17 residues. The CDR3 is CASSEGGGASFLDTQYF. The CDR3 DNA follows: TGTGCCAGCAGTGAAGGAGGGGGGGCGAGTTTCCTAGATACGCAGTATTTT.

This clone was seen once. V and J are TRBV30 and TRBJ2-5, with 12 bases that match TRBD1. This CDR3 has 15 residues. The germline V gene encodes CDR1 GTSNPN and CDR2 SVGIG (reference sequence). V dropped 6 bases and J dropped 7; count of bases not matched to a gene: 12. The DNA of the CDR3 is TGTGCCTGCCTTACCGGGACAGGGGGCGCTGGGACCCAGTACTTC. This translates into CACLTGTGGAGTQYF.

This chain links TRBV27 with TRBJ2-5, with D possibly being TRBD1 (6 bases). Germline V gene sequence: CDR1 MNHEY, CDR2 SMNVEV (reference sequence). The length of the CDR3 is 14 residues. Trimming removed 5 bases at V and 2 bases at J, with 12 bases between. CDR3 sequence reads: CASSPGQLQETQYF. Here the CDR3 DNA reads TGTGCCAGCAGTCCCGGACAGTTACAAGAGACCCAGTACTTC.

CDR3 loop: CASSTDRAVGYTF. The CDR3 DNA reads TGTGCCAGTAGTACAGACAGGGCGGTCGGCTACACCTTC. The chain joins TRBV19 to TRBJ1-2; 7 bases match TRBD1. V gave up 4 bases and J gave up 8 bases; unmatched junction bases: 7. This CDR3 region has 13 residues. Germline V gives CDR1 LNHDA, CDR2 SQIVND (reference sequence).

J is TRBJ2-1 and V is TRBV5-6; 11 nucleotides match TRBD1. CDR1 is SGHDT, CDR2 YYEEEE, per germline. The ends lost 2 bases at V and 8 bases at J; junction bases unmatched: 9. The CDR3 spans 16 residues. The DNA for the CDR3 is TGTGCCAGCAGCTTTCTGCCGGACAGGGGGCGGGATGAGCAGTTCTTC. Translating gives CASSFLPDRGRDEQFF.